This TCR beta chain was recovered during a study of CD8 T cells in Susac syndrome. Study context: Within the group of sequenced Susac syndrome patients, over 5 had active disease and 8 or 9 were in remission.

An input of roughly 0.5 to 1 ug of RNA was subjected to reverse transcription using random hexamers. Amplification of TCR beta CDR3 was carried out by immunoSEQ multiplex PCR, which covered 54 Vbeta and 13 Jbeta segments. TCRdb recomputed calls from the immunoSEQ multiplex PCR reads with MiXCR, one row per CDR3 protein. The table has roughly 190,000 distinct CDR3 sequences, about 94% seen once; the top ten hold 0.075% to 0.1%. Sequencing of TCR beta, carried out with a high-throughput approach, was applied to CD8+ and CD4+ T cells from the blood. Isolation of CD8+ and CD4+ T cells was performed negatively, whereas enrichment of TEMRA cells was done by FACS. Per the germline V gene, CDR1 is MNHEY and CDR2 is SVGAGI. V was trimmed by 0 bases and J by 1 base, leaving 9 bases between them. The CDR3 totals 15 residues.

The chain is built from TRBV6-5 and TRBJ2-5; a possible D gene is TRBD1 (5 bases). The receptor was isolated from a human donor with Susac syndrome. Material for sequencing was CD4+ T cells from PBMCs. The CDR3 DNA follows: TGTGCCAGCAGTTACTCGATCCAGGGCCAAGAGACCCAGTACTTC. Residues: CASSYSIQGQETQYF.